This TCR beta chain is drawn from a study of Graves' ophthalmopathy and Graves' hyperthyroidism. Study-wide results and limits: A 13-signature model separated ophthalmopathy from stable hyperthyroidism, just under 90% sensitivity, roughly 81% specificity.

This clonotype has ten or more counts. Its target is unknown. Deletions cut 4 bases from V and 5 bases from J, with 14 bases between. The CDR3 totals 14 residues. The study enrolled ophthalmopathy donors with moderate-to-severe activity, CAS ≥3, NOSPECS ≥4 and duration under 3 months. Fresh peripheral blood, about 10 ml, was the PBMC source. The TCR beta CDR3 regions underwent amplification from RNA transcripts. The first-round RT-PCR employed HTBI primers together with the Qiagen OneStep RT-PCR kit. A multiplex PCR was then performed as the second round. A single record per CDR3 protein comes from TCRdb applying MiXCR to the multiplex PCR reads. This table holds about 660,000 distinct CDR3 sequences, roughly 41% found once.

Input material: peripheral blood. The clonotype comes from an adult man with Graves' ophthalmopathy. V and J are TRBV12-3 or TRBV12-4 and TRBJ2-5, with D perhaps matching TRBD1 (6 bases). This CDR3 is CASSSQGPVETQYF. The CDR3 DNA reads TGTGCCAGCAGTTCACAGGGCCCGGTTGAGACCCAGTACTTC.